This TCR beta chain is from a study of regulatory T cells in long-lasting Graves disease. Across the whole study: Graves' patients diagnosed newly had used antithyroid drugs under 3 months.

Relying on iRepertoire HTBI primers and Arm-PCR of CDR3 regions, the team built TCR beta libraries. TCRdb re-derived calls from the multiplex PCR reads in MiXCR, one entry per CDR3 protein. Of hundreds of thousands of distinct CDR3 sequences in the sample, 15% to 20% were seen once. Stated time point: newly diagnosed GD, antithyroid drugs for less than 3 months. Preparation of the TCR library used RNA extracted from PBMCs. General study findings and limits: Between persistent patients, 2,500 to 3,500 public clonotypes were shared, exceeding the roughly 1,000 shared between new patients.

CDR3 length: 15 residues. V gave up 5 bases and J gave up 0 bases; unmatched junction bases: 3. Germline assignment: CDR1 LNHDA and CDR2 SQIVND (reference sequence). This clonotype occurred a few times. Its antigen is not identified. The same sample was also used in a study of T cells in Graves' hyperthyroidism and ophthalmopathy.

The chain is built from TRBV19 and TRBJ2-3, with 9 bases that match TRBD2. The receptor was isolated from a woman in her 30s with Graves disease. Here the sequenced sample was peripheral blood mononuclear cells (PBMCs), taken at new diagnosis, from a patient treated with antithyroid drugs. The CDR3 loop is CASSPSGISTDTQYF. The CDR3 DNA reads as TGTGCCAGTAGTCCTAGCGGGATTAGCACAGATACGCAGTATTTT.